Detailed here is one TCR beta chain. Its specificity is unknown. Sampled 1 year posttransplant, controls received myeloablative marrow transplants, methotrexate and a calcineurin inhibitor. This sample stems from a study of T cells after posttransplantation cyclophosphamide. Regarding the study as a whole: TRB overlap between skin or GI tissue T cells and blood was limited. Recipient CMV seropositivity and CMV reactivation strongly tracked TRB clonality.

The data were produced by immunoSEQ multiplex PCR, yet TCRdb's version contains in-frame clones alone and is incomplete. The repertoire has fewer than 25,000 clones, around 89% of them found once; the top ten carry 8.2%. The sequence came from a female patient aged 50-59 years who received an allogeneic stem cell transplant from an unrelated donor, was CMV-positive, and had chronic GVHD only. Some T cells could come from the graft donor. The sequences come from PBMCs, collected after an allogeneic stem cell transplant with a calcineurin inhibitor and methotrexate.

CDR3 sequence reads: CASSLFVLAGESDTQYF. The CDR3, as DNA: TGTGCCAGCAGTTTATTTGTTCTAGCGGGAGAGTCAGATACGCAGTATTTT. V usage is TRBV28 and J usage is TRBJ2-3, with 10 bases identical to TRBD2. The CDR3 length is 17 residues. Germline assignment: CDR1 MDHEN and CDR2 SYDVKM. Losses at the gene ends were 1 base for V and 4 bases for J; bases not matched to a gene: 8.